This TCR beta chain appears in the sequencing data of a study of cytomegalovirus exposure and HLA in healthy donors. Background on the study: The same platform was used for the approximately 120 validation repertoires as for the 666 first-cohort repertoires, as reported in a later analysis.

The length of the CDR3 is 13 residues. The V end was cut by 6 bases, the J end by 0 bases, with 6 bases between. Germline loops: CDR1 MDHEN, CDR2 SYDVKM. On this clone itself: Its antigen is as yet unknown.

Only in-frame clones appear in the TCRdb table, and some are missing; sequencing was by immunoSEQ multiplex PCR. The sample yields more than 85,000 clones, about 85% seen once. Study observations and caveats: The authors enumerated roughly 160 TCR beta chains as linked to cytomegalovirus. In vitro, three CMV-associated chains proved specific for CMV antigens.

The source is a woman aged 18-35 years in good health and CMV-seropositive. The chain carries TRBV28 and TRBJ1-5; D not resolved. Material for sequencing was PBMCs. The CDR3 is CASSSDSNQPQHF. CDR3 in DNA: TGTGCCAGCAGCTCAGATAGCAATCAGCCCCAGCATTTT.